One sample yielded the 4 T cell receptor beta chains listed below, sequenced in a study of metastatic and nonmetastatic thyroid tumors (dated by TCRdb to the early 2020s). None of the patients had been given any treatment before thyroid surgery. Library construction relied on PCR. Instrument used: Illumina HiSeq 4000. Using fastp at Q25 and MiXCR, TCRdb reprocessed the public reads and kept productive beta chains. The sample yields tens of thousands of clones; around 23% were counted once. The top ten clones comprise 3% to 3.5% of the sample. Sequencing input: blood. The receptors were gathered from a male donor with papillary thyroid cancer or a benign thyroid nodule (not recorded which). Some clones in this sample may be carry-over from other donors' samples.

This clone has a count of ten or more. The genes are TRBV5-1 and TRBJ2-3; 7 bases line up with TRBD2. Germline CDR1 is SGHRS and CDR2 is YFSETQ. After removal of 7 bases from V and 1 base from J, the junction contained 6 bases not matched to a gene. The CDR3 spans 14 residues. The CDR3 protein is CASYREGGTDTQYF. CDR3 bases: TGCGCCAGCTATAGGGAGGGTGGCACAGATACGCAGTATTTT.

By its share, this clone is medium-sized. The chain employs TRBV3-1 and TRBJ2-7; 12 bases are shared with TRBD2. Germline CDR1 is LGHDT and CDR2 is YNNKEL (reference sequence). The CDR3 is 16 residues long. V shed 2 bases, J shed 7 bases, and the junction held 9 bases outside the gene matches. The CDR3, as DNA: TGTGCCAGCAGCCAACATCTAGCGGGAGGGCCTCGGGAGCAGTACTTC. It specifies CASSQHLAGGPREQYF.

This clone was observed many times. This chain connects TRBV28 to TRBJ1-4; D is ambiguous. The CDR3 is made up of 12 amino acids. The V gene's germline CDR1 is MDHEN and CDR2 SYDVKM. V gave up 7 bases and J gave up 0 bases, with 3 bases separating them. The CDR3 DNA reads as TGTGCCAGCACGACAACTAATGAAAAACTGTTTTTT. It codes for CASTTTNEKLFF.

This clone was detected a few times. The rearrangement joins TRBV5-1 to TRBJ2-7, with 8 bases lining up with TRBD2. Germline V CDR1 and CDR2: SGHRS, YFSETQ. This CDR3 spans 16 amino acids. The ends lost 0 bases at V and 3 bases at J; junction bases unmatched: 8. CDR3 in amino acids: CASSLGPGLGVYEQYF. The CDR3 nucleotides are TGCGCCAGCAGCTTGGGGCCGGGACTAGGCGTCTACGAGCAGTACTTC.